Below are 20 T cell receptor beta chains sequenced from a single sample in a study of read filtering for tumor transcriptome and immune sequencing. This library used roughly 400 ng RNA and molecular barcoded adaptors spanning alpha/delta and beta/gamma chains. TCRdb recomputed calls from the reads with MiXCR, one row per CDR3 protein. The sample consists of 12,000 to 15,000 distinct CDR3 sequences, around 20% of them appearing once. The material sequenced was a population of CD138-negative cells sorted from bone marrow. The receptor set was obtained from a donor at least 40 years old with multiple myeloma.

This clonotype was detected ten times or more. The chain uses TRBV29-1 and TRBJ1-1; a weak D match, TRBD1 (6 bases). CDR3 length equals 12 residues. Per germline, CDR1 SQVTM and CDR2 ANQGSEA. The V end was cut by 3 bases, the J end by 6 bases, with 11 bases between. CDR3 bases: TGCAGCGTTGATACGGGGGCGGCTGAAGCTTTCTTT. The encoded protein is CSVDTGAAEAFF.

This clonotype has only a few counts. V usage is TRBV7-6 and J usage is TRBJ2-3, with 12 bases fitting TRBD2. V dropped 4 bases and J dropped 3; count of bases not matched to a gene: 11. The CDR3 consists of 18 residues. Per the germline V gene, CDR1 is SGHVS and CDR2 is FNYEAQ. The CDR3 spells CASSSHRLAGVGTDTQYF. The CDR3, as DNA: TGTGCCAGCAGCTCCCACCGACTAGCGGGAGTGGGAACAGATACGCAGTATTTT. Supplemented by reference TRBV7-6 and TRBJ2-3, the full variable domain reads GAGVSQSPRYKVTKRGQDVALRCDPISGHVSLYWYRQALGQGPEFLTYFNYEAQQDKSGLPNDRFSAERPEGSISTLTIQRTEQRDSAMYRCASSSHRLAGVGTDTQYFGPGTRLTVL.

This clonotype came up once. The chain joins TRBV12-3 or TRBV12-4 to TRBJ2-5, with 10 bases lining up with TRBD2. CDR3 size: 18 residues. After removal of 5 bases from V and 5 bases from J, the junction contained 17 bases not matched to a gene. The CDR3 nucleotides are TGTGCCAGCAGTCCCTCGGGACTAGCGTGGGGAGGGTCTGAGACCCAGTACTTC. This codes for CASSPSGLAWGGSETQYF.

This clonotype was seen repeatedly, ten times or more. The chain joins TRBV20-1 to TRBJ1-1; 7 nucleotides line up with TRBD1. The CDR3 spans 15 residues. The germline gives CDR1 DFQATT, CDR2 SNEGSKA (reference sequence). The ends lost 3 bases at V and 5 bases at J; junction bases unmatched: 12. DNA of the CDR3: TGCAGTGCTAGGGGAGACAGGGAGGAAGGAACTGAAGCTTTCTTT. Encoded protein: CSARGDREEGTEAFF.

This clonotype was found many times. The genes are TRBV7-8 and TRBJ1-5; no clear D. Germline V gene sequence: CDR1 SGHVS, CDR2 FQNEAQ. CDR3 length: 15 residues. Trimming left V 1 base short and J 1 base short, with 8 bases between. The CDR3 loop reads CASSLGQQSNQPQHF. The CDR3 coding sequence is TGTGCCAGCAGCTTAGGACAACAGAGCAATCAGCCCCAGCATTTT. Full variable domain (outside the CDR3, taken from reference TRBV7-8 and TRBJ1-5): GAGVSQSPRYKVAKRGQDVALRCDPISGHVSLFWYQQALGQGPEFLTYFQNEAQLDKSGLPSDRFFAERPEGSVSTLKIQRTQQEDSAVYLCASSLGQQSNQPQHFGDGTRLSIL.

This clonotype was seen at least ten times. This chain connects TRBV10-2 to TRBJ2-1; the D is unclear. CDR1 and CDR2 from the germline V gene are WSHSY and SAAADI. The V end lost 6 bases, the J end lost 8 bases, and 11 bases lay between the germline ends. CDR3 size: 12 residues. DNA of the CDR3: TGCGCCAGCAGACTTCAGGACGATGAGCAGTTCTTC. Translating it yields CASRLQDDEQFF.

The V gene is TRBV6-1, the J gene TRBJ1-1; unclear D gene. This CDR3 comprises 13 residues. The germline CDR1 and CDR2 sequences are MNHNS and SASEGT. V was pared by 5 bases and J by 3 bases, with 10 bases between. The CDR3 bases are TGTGCCAGCAGTCCCTGGTTGGACACTGAAGCTTTCTTT. Residues: CASSPWLDTEAFF.

This clonotype was seen ten or more times. V usage is TRBV20-1 and J usage is TRBJ1-1; 7 bases agree with TRBD1. With 4 bases clipped from V and 8 bases from J, the junction kept 10 bases outside the gene matches. The CDR3 loop spans 13 amino acids. Germline-derived CDR1 and CDR2 are DFQATT and SNEGSKA (reference sequence). The CDR3 spells CSAKGQGVFEAFF. The DNA for the CDR3 is TGCAGTGCTAAAGGGCAGGGGGTCTTCGAAGCTTTCTTT.

This clonotype was seen repeatedly, ten times or more. The chain is built from TRBV4-2 and TRBJ2-3; no reliable D call. Between the trimmed V and J ends, which lost 0 bases and 2 bases, there was a span of 15 bases. The CDR3 consists of 17 residues. The germline gives CDR1 LGHNA, CDR2 YNFKEQ. CDR3 DNA sequence: TGTGCCAGCAGCCAAGAAAGCCGCATCATAAACACAGATACGCAGTATTTT. Protein sequence: CASSQESRIINTDTQYF.

Here the CDR3 reads CSARDYRGANEKLFF. In DNA form, the CDR3 reads TGCAGTGCTAGAGATTACAGGGGAGCTAATGAAAAACTGTTTTTT. V and J are TRBV20-1 and TRBJ1-4, with 7 bases matching TRBD1. CDR3 length equals 15 residues. The germline gives CDR1 DFQATT, CDR2 SNEGSKA (reference sequence). Trimming removed 0 bases from V and 3 bases from J; junction bases left unmatched: 4.

Worth noting for this clonotype: Possible read error: a much larger clone is one base away. The chain combines TRBV6-6 with TRBJ2-4; 15 bases agree with TRBD2. CDR3 length equals 17 residues. Germline CDR1 MNHNY, CDR2 SVGAGI (reference sequence). This chain's CDR3 is CACSWTSGRVAKNIQYF. CDR3 DNA: TGTGCCTGCAGTTGGACTAGCGGGAGGGTAGCCAAAAACATTCAGTACTTC.

Only a few counts were recorded for this clonotype. The chain combines TRBV19 with TRBJ2-7; the D is unclear. V shed 5 bases and J shed 3 bases, with 14 bases lying between them. The CDR3 covers 14 residues. Germline CDR1 and CDR2: LNHDA and SQIVND (reference sequence). CDR3 in DNA: TGTGCCAGTAGTCCAAGGACGGAGCTCTACGAGCAGTACTTC. It yields the protein CASSPRTELYEQYF. Based on the CDR3 plus reference TRBV19 and TRBJ2-7, the full variable domain is DGGITQSPKYLFRKEGQNVTLSCEQNLNHDAMYWYRQDPGQGLRLIYYSQIVNDFQKGDIAEGYSVSREKKESFPLTVTSAQKNPTAFYLCASSPRTELYEQYFGPGTRLTVT.

As regards this clonotype: A much larger clone sits a single nucleotide away, making a read error possible. V usage is TRBV20-1 and J usage is TRBJ2-7; D call uncertain. Trimming stripped 6 bases from V and 1 base from J, with 10 bases between. This CDR3 is built from 12 residues. Looked up from germline, CDR1 is DFQATT and CDR2 is SNEGSKA (reference sequence). The CDR3 loop is CSALPGSYEQYF. The CDR3 DNA is TGCAGTGCCCTTCCCGGTTCCTACGAGCAGTACTTC.

This clonotype was counted ten times or more. This chain links TRBV28 with TRBJ2-3, with D uncertain. The CDR3 is 13 residues long. V lost 6 bases, J lost 0 bases, and 7 bases lay in between. Germline CDR1 MDHEN, CDR2 SYDVKM. Written as DNA, the CDR3 is TGTGCCAGCAGCGGCGGTAGCACAGATACGCAGTATTTT. This sequence encodes CASSGGSTDTQYF.

This clonotype was recorded many times. This sequence joins TRBV7-9 and TRBJ2-1; D ambiguous. CDR1 SEHNR and CDR2 FQNEAQ come from the germline V gene (reference sequence). This CDR3 comprises 14 residues. V lost 5 bases to trimming and J lost 8 bases, with 16 bases between them. Here the CDR3 reads CASSPSRVYHEQFF. The CDR3 DNA reads as TGTGCCAGCAGCCCAAGTCGGGTTTACCATGAGCAGTTCTTC.

Points on this clonotype: A read error is possible here, since a much larger clone lies one base away. V and J are TRBV20-1 and TRBJ1-1; 9 bases map to TRBD1. The germline V gene has CDR1 DFQATT and CDR2 SNEGSKA (reference sequence). The CDR3 loop spans 14 amino acids. The CDR3 spells CGAIQGAYITEAFF. As DNA, the CDR3 is TGCGGTGCAATACAGGGGGCGTATATCACTGAAGCTTTCTTT.

The chain uses TRBV11-2 and TRBJ2-5; D is undetermined. CDR1 SGHAT and CDR2 FQNNGV come from the germline V gene. The V gene lost 0 bases and the J gene lost 4 bases, with 6 bases spanning the gap. The CDR3 has 13 residues. CDR3: CASSLDQLETQYF. The CDR3 DNA follows: TGTGCCAGCAGCTTAGATCAATTAGAGACCCAGTACTTC.

This clonotype was counted only a few times. This chain joins TRBV25-1 and TRBJ1-5; no clear D gene. The CDR3 totals 13 residues. V was shortened by 4 bases and J by 5 bases, with 9 bases between the two germline ends. Germline CDR1 reads MGHDK; CDR2 reads SYGVNS. The CDR3, as DNA: TGTGCCAGCAGTGGACCAAGGGATCAGCCCCAGCATTTT. Its translation: CASSGPRDQPQHF.

This clonotype was observed a handful of times. The chain's CDR3 is CASSPDRGAYGYTF. DNA for the CDR3: TGTGCCAGCAGCCCGGACAGGGGGGCCTATGGCTACACCTTC. V is TRBV7-2 and J is TRBJ1-2, with 10 bases lining up with TRBD1. Germline CDR1 reads SGHTA; CDR2 reads FQGNSA. J was trimmed by 4 bases and V by 5 bases; bases with no gene match: 4. The CDR3 is 14 amino acids.

This clonotype appeared many times. V is TRBV24-1 and J is TRBJ2-1; 7 nucleotides line up with TRBD2. Germline trimming cut 3 bases from V and 8 bases from J; bases unmatched to any gene: 3. CDR1 and CDR2 from the germline V gene are KGHDR and SFDVKD. This CDR3 has 13 residues. The CDR3 sequence: CATSDGTKDEQFF. The CDR3 coding sequence is TGTGCCACCAGTGATGGGACTAAGGATGAGCAGTTCTTC.